Listed below are T cell receptor beta chains from one sample, sequenced in a study of CD8+ T cells in alopecia areata. Only in-frame clones appear in the TCRdb table, and some are missing; sequencing was by immunoSEQ multiplex PCR. The data hold under 200,000 clones, with less than 70% observed a single time. Sample: CD4+ T cells sorted from blood, taken at week 4, from a patient treated with tofacitinib. These receptor sequences come from a human donor with alopecia areata. CDR3s include the opening cysteine and the closing phenylalanine or tryptophan. A D gene is named only where the DNA matches it firmly. Size tells how often a clone was seen (once, few, many) or the class of an expanded clone, and some rows leave it out.

TRBV7-2	NA	NA	TRBJ1-2	CASSPVGREGYGYTF	TGTGCCAGCAGCCCAGTGGGCAGGGAGGGGTATGGCTACACCTTC
TRBV19	few	NA	TRBJ2-2	CASSFITGELFF	TGTGCCAGTAGTTTTATCACCGGGGAGCTGTTTTTT
TRBV7-9	NA	NA	TRBJ1-1	CASSFSVGTEAFF	TGTGCCAGCAGCTTTTCGGTAGGAACTGAAGCTTTCTTT
TRBV15	NA	NA	TRBJ1-1	CATSRLTGLSEAFF	TGTGCCACCAGCAGATTAACAGGGCTCTCTGAAGCTTTCTTT
TRBV29-1	NA	TRBD1	TRBJ2-5	CSVTRTGGSRETQYF	TGCAGCGTTACCCGGACAGGGGGTTCTCGAGAGACCCAGTACTTC
TRBV30	few	TRBD1	TRBJ1-2	CAWDRGNYGYTF	TGTGCCTGGGACAGGGGGAACTATGGCTACACCTTC
TRBV5-6	NA	TRBD1	TRBJ2-1	CASSSGQVRLSYNEQFF	TGTGCCAGCAGCTCCGGACAGGTGCGATTGTCCTACAATGAGCAGTTCTTC
TRBV15	NA	NA	TRBJ1-6	CATSKQGPGSPLHF	TGTGCCACCAGCAAACAGGGTCCAGGGTCACCCCTCCACTTT
TRBV29-1	NA	NA	TRBJ1-3	CSANRESGNTIYF	TGCAGCGCGAACAGGGAATCTGGAAACACCATATATTTT
TRBV29-1	NA	NA	TRBJ2-3	CSVVSGADTQYF	TGCAGCGTTGTATCAGGCGCAGATACGCAGTATTTT
TRBV10-3	many	TRBD1	TRBJ1-2	CAISDRFDRDYGYTF	TGTGCCATCAGTGACAGATTTGACAGGGACTATGGCTACACCTTC
TRBV29-1	NA	NA	TRBJ2-2	CSVARDGTGELFF	TGCAGCGTTGCAAGAGATGGGACCGGGGAGCTGTTTTTT
TRBV6-1	NA	NA	TRBJ1-5	CASSHMNEGNQPQHF	TGTGCCAGCAGCCATATGAACGAGGGCAATCAGCCCCAGCATTTT
TRBV10-3	NA	NA	TRBJ2-1	CAISPMSGGEWFF	TGTGCCATCAGTCCTATGAGTGGAGGGGAATGGTTCTTC
TRBV5-1	NA	TRBD2	TRBJ2-2	CASSPTGGVAELFF	TGCGCCAGCAGCCCCACGGGGGGGGTCGCGGAGCTGTTTTTT
TRBV4-2	many	TRBD1	TRBJ1-2	CASSQEDRGADGYTF	TGTGCCAGCAGCCAAGAGGACAGGGGTGCCGATGGCTACACCTTC
TRBV7-9	once	NA	TRBJ1-6	CASSDTVPSGLHF	TGTGCCAGCAGCGACACGGTCCCTTCGGGCCTCCACTTT
TRBV5-6	NA	NA	TRBJ2-7	CASNKESHRQYF	TGTGCCAGTAACAAGGAATCGCATAGGCAGTACTTC
TRBV29-1	NA	TRBD2	TRBJ2-3	CSAVGGSTDTQYF	TGCAGCGCCGTGGGAGGGAGCACAGATACGCAGTATTTT
TRBV4-1	NA	NA	TRBJ1-2	CASSPSSALGGYTF	TGCGCCAGCAGCCCAAGCAGCGCTTTGGGTGGCTACACCTTC
TRBV23-1	few	NA	TRBJ1-6	CAADNSPLHF	TGCGCCGCAGATAATTCACCCCTCCACTTT
TRBV4-1	few	TRBD2	TRBJ2-7	CASSLPRASGASYEQYF	TGCGCCAGCAGCCTACCCCGGGCTAGCGGGGCCTCCTACGAGCAGTACTTC
TRBV29-1	few	NA	TRBJ2-5	CSVVQQETQYF	TGCAGCGTTGTACAGCAAGAGACCCAGTACTTC
TRBV29-1	NA	NA	TRBJ1-1	CSARRELGEAFF	TGCAGCGCCCGCCGGGAATTGGGTGAAGCTTTCTTT
TRBV20-1	once	NA	TRBJ2-5	CSAPKETQYF	TGCAGTGCTCCCAAAGAGACCCAGTACTTC
TRBV2	NA	NA	TRBJ2-5	CATASAEGTQYF	TGTGCCACAGCCAGTGCTGAGGGGACCCAGTACTTC
TRBV30	NA	NA	TRBJ2-7	CAWSVGVYEQYF	TGTGCCTGGAGTGTCGGAGTCTACGAGCAGTACTTC
TRBV19	NA	NA	TRBJ2-5	CARRIDSGPQETQYF	TGTGCGAGACGTATTGACTCGGGACCGCAAGAGACCCAGTACTTC
TRBV30	NA	NA	TRBJ1-2	CAWSIDVGLYGYTF	TGTGCCTGGAGTATTGATGTGGGTCTCTATGGCTACACCTTC
TRBV14	NA	NA	TRBJ1-1	CASSQRRGFLNTEAFF	TGTGCCAGCAGCCAAAGACGGGGCTTTTTGAACACTGAAGCTTTCTTT
TRBV29-1	NA	NA	TRBJ2-5	CSVVGVEETQYF	TGCAGCGTTGTCGGGGTGGAAGAGACCCAGTACTTC
TRBV2	NA	TRBD2	TRBJ2-7	CASSLLAGTTGEQYF	TGTGCCAGCAGTTTGCTAGCGGGGACTACTGGGGAGCAGTACTTC
TRBV7-6	NA	TRBD1	TRBJ1-5	CASSLETGWNQPQHF	TGTGCCAGCAGCTTAGAGACAGGGTGGAACCAGCCCCAGCATTTT
TRBV30	NA	TRBD2	TRBJ2-5	CACSPGLAGFQETQYF	TGTGCCTGTTCGCCTGGACTAGCGGGGTTCCAAGAGACCCAGTACTTC
TRBV29-1	few	NA	TRBJ2-1	CSVEVLLGGEQFF	TGCAGCGTTGAAGTGTTACTCGGGGGTGAGCAGTTCTTC
TRBV5-1	NA	TRBD1	TRBJ1-1	CASSLVYRGRNTEAFF	TGCGCCAGCAGCTTGGTTTACAGGGGACGGAACACTGAAGCTTTCTTT
TRBV29-1	NA	TRBD1	TRBJ2-5	CSVDWDRATQYF	TGCAGCGTTGATTGGGACAGGGCGACCCAGTACTTC
TRBV5-5	few	TRBD1	TRBJ1-1	CASSLGTGKGAFF	TGTGCCAGCAGCTTGGGGACAGGGAAGGGGGCTTTCTTT
TRBV9	NA	NA	TRBJ2-7	CASSVAPVGDEQYF	TGCGCCAGCAGCGTAGCACCGGTGGGAGACGAGCAGTACTTC
TRBV7-9	NA	TRBD1	TRBJ2-2	CASSIGQGETGELFF	TGTGCCAGCAGCATCGGACAGGGCGAAACCGGGGAGCTGTTTTTT
TRBV10-3	few	NA	TRBJ1-3	CAIKQHSGNTIYF	TGTGCCATCAAACAGCACTCTGGAAACACCATATATTTT
TRBV4-3	NA	NA	TRBJ1-4	CASSQEGAGNEKLFF	TGCGCCAGCAGCCAAGAAGGGGCTGGTAATGAAAAACTGTTTTTT
TRBV11-2	few	TRBD1	TRBJ1-5	CASSLASGGGQPQHF	TGTGCCAGCAGCTTAGCGTCAGGGGGAGGTCAGCCCCAGCATTTT
TRBV29-1	NA	NA	TRBJ2-5	CSVDWRTETQYF	TGCAGCGTTGATTGGCGAACGGAGACCCAGTACTTC
TRBV7-2	NA	NA	TRBJ1-1	CASSSMYRVAEAFF	TGTGCCAGCAGCTCAATGTACAGGGTGGCTGAAGCTTTCTTT
TRBV9	NA	NA	TRBJ2-5	CASSARGETQYF	TGTGCCAGCAGCGCCCGTGGTGAGACCCAGTACTTC
TRBV30	few	TRBD1	TRBJ2-2	CAGNRGSNTGELFF	TGTGCCGGCAACAGGGGATCGAACACCGGGGAGCTGTTTTTT
TRBV2	NA	NA	TRBJ2-1	CAGGKAPLEQFF	TGTGCCGGCGGCAAAGCCCCACTTGAGCAGTTCTTC